This TCR beta chain was captured by sequencing in a study of blood T cell repertoires in COVID-19. Overall study context: Collection of acute and convalescent COVID-19 samples took place in the United States, Italy and Spain.

V was clipped by 3 bases and J by 0 bases, with 22 bases between them. This CDR3 has 19 residues. Germline CDR1 and CDR2: SGHTA and FQGTGA. In the study's own analysis: Nucleated cell counts were estimated from reference gene primer amplification. Profiled with immunoSEQ multiplex PCR; TCRdb holds only in-frame clones, not every one. V and J calls and clone size are given by that table; D and trimming were obtained from the DNA. Altogether roughly 160,000 clones are present, about 86% being singletons, with the ten largest covering roughly 8.6%. The V and J genes are TRBV7-3 and TRBJ2-3; a possible D gene is TRBD2 (6 bases). The sequencing input was peripheral blood. The origin of this receptor is a man in his 60s with acute or convalescent COVID-19. CDR3 sequence (DNA): TGTGCCAGCAGCTTTCGGGGAGGTGGCGGGACGATCAGCACAGATACGCAGTATTTT. As protein: CASSFRGGGGTISTDTQYF.